The present entry profiles one T cell receptor beta chain with its context. The CDR3 covers 16 residues. CDR1 is PRHDT and CDR2 is FYEKMQ in the germline V gene (reference sequence). V lost 3 bases and J 11 bases, leaving 25 bases between the germline ends. The data were taken from a study of blood T cell repertoires in COVID-19. Study-wide context: The study drew acute and convalescent COVID-19 samples from the United States, Italy and Spain. The cDNA or gDNA used as material had been derived from T cells, B-cell-depleted T cells, or PBMCs.

Original handling: Amplification of reference gene primers provided the estimated nucleated cell counts. Generated by immunoSEQ multiplex PCR, the TCRdb table keeps only in-frame clones and is missing some. That table supplies the V and J calls and clone size; D and trimming were determined from the DNA. The sample has 150,000 to 160,000 clones, roughly nine tenths seen once. The chain has TRBV13 and TRBJ1-1; a possible D gene is TRBD1 (5 bases). This receptor was obtained from a woman in her thirties or forties with acute or convalescent COVID-19. Sequencing was done on a sample of peripheral blood. The CDR3 region is CASSLYRVGAMLGAFF. CDR3 in DNA: TGTGCCAGCAGCTTGTATCGCGTAGGGGCTATGCTGGGTGCTTTCTTT.